The present entry profiles one TCR beta chain with its context. This record comes from a study of cytomegalovirus exposure and HLA in healthy donors. The PCR had 60 Vbeta and 13 Jbeta primers. Generated by immunoSEQ multiplex PCR, the TCRdb table keeps only in-frame clones and is missing some. The repertoire holds some 150,000 clones, with more than 60% as singletons. Sequencing was done on a sample of PBMCs. The receptor comes from a female donor in good health and CMV-seronegative.

The CDR3 DNA sequence: TGTGCCAGCAGGGAGACTAGTACCTCCTACAATGAGCAGTTCTTC. Amino acid sequence: CASRETSTSYNEQFF. The rearrangement links TRBV2 to TRBJ2-1, with TRBD2 as a possible D gene (6 bases). V lost 6 bases and J lost 0, with 12 bases in between. The CDR3 runs to 15 residues. The V gene's germline CDR1 is SNHLY and CDR2 FYNNEI. Combining the CDR3 with reference TRBV2 and TRBJ2-1 gives the whole variable domain EPEVTQTPSHQVTQMGQEVILRCVPISNHLYFYWYRQILGQKVEFLVSFYNNEISEKSEIFDDQFSVERPDGSNFTLKIRSTKLEDSAMYFCASRETSTSYNEQFFGPGTRLTVL.